The 13 T cell receptor beta chains given below trace back to one sample, sequenced in a study of blood T cell repertoires in COVID-19. Clones were read by immunoSEQ multiplex PCR, and TCRdb kept only the in-frame ones, dropping some. The sample comprises some 140,000 clones, almost 85% of which are singletons, and under 1.5% rests with the top ten. The sequenced sample was peripheral blood. The receptors derive from a man in his sixties with acute or convalescent COVID-19.

The gene calls are TRBV5-4 and TRBJ2-5; TRBD2 agrees at 11 bases. Germline values: CDR1 SGHNT, CDR2 YYREEE (reference sequence). V dropped 4 bases and J dropped 5; count of bases not matched to a gene: 7. The CDR3 is 15 residues long. Here the CDR3 DNA reads TGTGCCAGCAGCCCAGGGGGGACTAGCGGCGAGACCCAGTACTTC. Its translation: CASSPGGTSGETQYF. Full variable domain (missing parts from reference TRBV5-4 and TRBJ2-5): ETGVTQSPTHLIKTRGQQVTLRCSSQSGHNTVSWYQQALGQGPQFIFQYYREEENGRGNFPPRFSGLQFPNYSSELNVNALELDDSALYLCASSPGGTSGETQYFGPGTRLLVL.

This clone appeared a few times. This rearrangement joins TRBV7-2 to TRBJ2-7, with D tentatively TRBD1 (6 bases). CDR3 size: 14 residues. V lost 1 base and J 3 bases, leaving 10 bases between the germline ends. CDR1 SGHTA and CDR2 FQGNSA come from the germline V gene. CDR3 sequence: CASSLDGRGYEQYF. Written as DNA, the CDR3 is TGTGCCAGCAGCTTAGACGGCAGGGGCTACGAGCAGTACTTC.

This clone was counted a few times. V usage is TRBV4-1 and J usage is TRBJ2-2; D gene unclear. This CDR3 region has 14 residues. Germline CDR1 and CDR2: MGHRA and YSYEKL. Trimming stripped 3 bases from V and 4 bases from J, with 9 bases between. The CDR3 DNA sequence: TGCGCCAGCAGCCAGGTCGTCGGCACCGGGGAGCTGTTTTTT. Translating it yields CASSQVVGTGELFF.

This chain uses TRBV29-1 with TRBJ1-2; 10 bases agree with TRBD1. Germline V CDR1 and CDR2: SQVTM, ANQGSEA. V dropped 1 base and J dropped 8; count of bases not matched to a gene: 10. The CDR3 covers 15 residues. The CDR3 sequence: CSVEGRRQGARGYTF. CDR3 bases: TGCAGCGTTGAAGGGCGAAGACAGGGGGCACGGGGCTACACCTTC.

The chain links TRBV6-4 to TRBJ1-1, with D perhaps TRBD1 (6 bases). The V gene lost 4 bases and the J gene lost 4 bases, with 10 bases spanning the gap. This CDR3 has 13 amino acids. Germline V CDR1 and CDR2: MRHNA, SNTAGT. The DNA of the CDR3 is TGTGCCAGCAGTGTTGAAGGGGGCACTGAAGCTTTCTTT. It yields the protein CASSVEGGTEAFF.

The chain is built from TRBV20-1 and TRBJ2-7; D perhaps matches TRBD1 (6 bases). The CDR3 length is 13 residues. Per the germline V gene, CDR1 is DFQATT and CDR2 is SNEGSKA (reference sequence). The V and J ends lost 3 bases and 1 base respectively, with 10 bases between them. DNA of the CDR3: TGCAGTGCTAGTCATGGACAGTCCTACGAGCAGTACTTC. Its translation is CSASHGQSYEQYF.

The rearrangement links TRBV18 to TRBJ1-6; 7 bases are shared with TRBD1. Unmatched junction bases numbered 4, after V lost 4 bases and J lost 7 bases. Germline V gene sequence: CDR1 KGHSH, CDR2 LQKENI. The CDR3 covers 14 residues. CDR3 DNA: TGTGCCAGCTCACAGACAGGGCAGAATTCACCCCTCCACTTT. Translation gives CASSQTGQNSPLHF.

The chain is built from TRBV5-6 and TRBJ1-4; D is possibly TRBD1 (6 bases). The CDR3 has 14 amino acids. V lost 4 bases to trimming and J lost 10 bases, with 17 bases between them. Germline CDR1 and CDR2: SGHDT and YYEEEE. The CDR3 DNA reads as TGTGCCAGCAGCCAACAGGGTGAGAGCGTAAAACTGTTTTTT. It translates to CASSQQGESVKLFF.

The chain couples TRBV30 to TRBJ1-2, with 9 nucleotides matching TRBD1. Germline assignment: CDR1 GTSNPN and CDR2 SVGIG (reference sequence). The CDR3 consists of 12 residues. Germline trimming cut 4 bases from V and 6 bases from J; bases unmatched to any gene: 3. CDR3 region: CAWNTGGDGYTF. CDR3 nucleotide sequence: TGTGCCTGGAATACAGGGGGCGATGGCTACACCTTC.

The chain links TRBV29-1 to TRBJ1-4, with a possible D match to TRBD1 (5 bases). Germline CDR1 reads SQVTM; CDR2 reads ANQGSEA. The CDR3 is made up of 13 amino acids. V lost 5 bases to trimming and J lost 3 bases, with 10 bases between them. The CDR3 bases are TGCAGCGTTTCTTCAGGGTCTAATGAAAAACTGTTTTTT. As protein: CSVSSGSNEKLFF.

This clone was detected only a few times. This chain uses TRBV13 with TRBJ2-3; 10 bases agree with TRBD2. J lost 0 bases, V lost 4 bases, and 7 bases had no gene match. The germline V gene has CDR1 PRHDT and CDR2 FYEKMQ (reference sequence). The CDR3 totals 17 residues. The CDR3 is CASSSYSGRTSTDTQYF. In DNA form, the CDR3 reads TGTGCCAGCAGCTCCTATAGCGGGAGGACTAGCACAGATACGCAGTATTTT.

The J gene is TRBJ1-6, the V gene TRBV7-3, with TRBD1 matching over 8 bases. The V gene end was trimmed by 5 bases and the J gene end by 7 bases; junction bases not matched to a gene: 7. CDR1 is SGHTA, CDR2 FQGTGA, per germline. This CDR3 spans 15 amino acids. The DNA for the CDR3 is TGTGCCAGCAGCCAGGGGACAGGACGGAATTCACCCCTCCACTTT. Residues: CASSQGTGRNSPLHF. The whole variable domain, remainder taken from reference TRBV7-3 and TRBJ1-6, is GAGVSQTPSNKVTEKGKYVELRCDPISGHTALYWYRQSLGQGPEFLIYFQGTGAADDSGLPNDRFFAVRPEGSVSTLKIQRTERGDSAVYLCASSQGTGRNSPLHFGNGTRLTVT.

The CDR3 reads CASSFWGLSTDTQYF. The CDR3 DNA sequence: TGCGCCAGCAGCTTTTGGGGGCTAAGCACAGATACGCAGTATTTT. The chain joins TRBV5-1 to TRBJ2-3, with D possibly TRBD1 on 6 matching bases. The CDR3 sequence is 15 residues long. V lost 2 bases and J lost 0, with 10 bases in between. Germline V gene data show CDR1 as SGHRS and CDR2 as YFSETQ.